This T cell receptor beta chain stems from a study of technical replicates of blood from a handful of donors. TCRdb's table, derived via immunoSEQ multiplex PCR, lists solely in-frame clones and lacks some. The data hold around 100,000 clones, with approximately 94% observed a single time. The clonotype originates from a human donor in good health. The source material was T cells isolated from PBMCs.

The CDR3 nucleotides are TGCAGCGTTGAACTTACTAGCGAGTACTCCTACAATGAGCAGTTCTTC. It encodes CSVELTSEYSYNEQFF. This chain links TRBV29-1 with TRBJ2-1; 7 nucleotides agree with TRBD2. V was clipped by 2 bases and J by 0 bases; unmatched bases: 7. CDR3 length equals 16 residues. Germline V gene lookup returns CDR1 SQVTM and CDR2 ANQGSEA.